This TCR beta chain was identified in a study of CD8 T cells in ankylosing spondylitis. A single record per CDR3 protein comes from TCRdb applying MiXCR to the 5' RACE reads. This table holds hundreds of thousands of distinct CDR3 sequences, 20% to 25% found once. This clonotype was seen more than once but under ten times. The receptor was isolated from a male donor with ankylosing spondylitis or in good health (not recorded which). The sample comprised blood, either unsorted or a sorted T cell fraction (not recorded which).

This chain's CDR3 is CASSQGRGPTNEKLFF. The CDR3 coding sequence is TGCGCCAGCAGCCAAGGACGAGGCCCAACTAATGAAAAACTGTTTTTT. The V gene is TRBV4-1, the J gene TRBJ1-4; D gene ambiguous. Germline lookup yields CDR1 MGHRA and CDR2 YSYEKL. The CDR3 length is 16 residues. Deletions cut 1 base from V and 0 bases from J, with 9 bases between.